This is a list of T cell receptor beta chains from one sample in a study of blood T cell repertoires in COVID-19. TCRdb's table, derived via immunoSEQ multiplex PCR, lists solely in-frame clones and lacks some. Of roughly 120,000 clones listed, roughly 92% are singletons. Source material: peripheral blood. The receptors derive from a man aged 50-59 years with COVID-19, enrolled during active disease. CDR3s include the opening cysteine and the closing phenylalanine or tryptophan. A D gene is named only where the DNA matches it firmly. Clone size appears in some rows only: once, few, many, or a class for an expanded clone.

CDR3 protein: CSGGQGNYGYTF
CDR3 DNA: TGCAGCGGGGGACAGGGAAACTATGGCTACACCTTC
D gene: TRBD1
clone size: once
J gene: TRBJ1-2
V gene: TRBV29-1

CDR3 protein: CASSSTSGGNTGELFF
CDR3 DNA: TGTGCCAGCAGCTCGACTAGCGGAGGCAACACCGGGGAGCTGTTTTTT
D gene: TRBD2
clone size: once
J gene: TRBJ2-2
V gene: TRBV7-6

CDR3 protein: CASSPWRGRGMNTEAFF
CDR3 DNA: TGTGCCAGCAGCCCTTGGAGGGGGCGAGGGATGAACACTGAAGCTTTCTTT
D gene: TRBD1
clone size: NA
J gene: TRBJ1-1
V gene: TRBV14

CDR3 protein: CASSQGTNTEAFF
CDR3 DNA: TGTGCCAGCAGCCAGGGCACGAACACTGAAGCTTTCTTT
D gene: NA
clone size: NA
J gene: TRBJ1-1
V gene: TRBV9

CDR3 protein: CASRGGSSGPIQYF
CDR3 DNA: TGTGCCAGCAGGGGCGGGAGCTCGGGGCCCATTCAGTACTTC
D gene: TRBD2
clone size: NA
J gene: TRBJ2-4
V gene: TRBV28

CDR3 protein: CASSSSPLAKNIQYF
CDR3 DNA: TGTGCCAGCAGTTCCAGTCCTCTAGCCAAAAACATTCAGTACTTC
D gene: NA
clone size: NA
J gene: TRBJ2-4
V gene: TRBV6-5

CDR3 protein: CASSFTLAAYDNEQFF
CDR3 DNA: TGCGCCAGCAGCTTCACACTAGCGGCCTACGACAATGAGCAGTTCTTC
D gene: TRBD2
clone size: NA
J gene: TRBJ2-1
V gene: TRBV5-1

CDR3 protein: CAWSVRRGNTEAFF
CDR3 DNA: TGTGCCTGGAGTGTACGCCGGGGGAACACTGAAGCTTTCTTT
D gene: NA
clone size: few
J gene: TRBJ1-1
V gene: TRBV30

CDR3 protein: CASSPYSGTGVYNEQFF
CDR3 DNA: TGTGCCAGCAGCCCCTATTCCGGGACAGGGGTTTACAATGAGCAGTTCTTC
D gene: TRBD1
clone size: NA
J gene: TRBJ2-1
V gene: TRBV3-1/TRBV3-2

CDR3 protein: CASSVGGETQYF
CDR3 DNA: TGTGCCAGCAGTGTAGGGGGAGAGACCCAGTACTTC
D gene: NA
clone size: once
J gene: TRBJ2-5
V gene: TRBV25-1

CDR3 protein: CASSEPWREGAEQYF
CDR3 DNA: TGTGCCAGCAGTGAACCCTGGCGGGAGGGGGCCGAGCAGTACTTC
D gene: TRBD2
clone size: once
J gene: TRBJ2-7
V gene: TRBV25-1

CDR3 protein: CASSSGLSRRETQYF
CDR3 DNA: TGTGCCAGCAGCTCGGGACTATCTCGGCGGGAGACCCAGTACTTC
D gene: TRBD2
clone size: NA
J gene: TRBJ2-5
V gene: TRBV9

CDR3 protein: CSAEFSTGVGGYTF
CDR3 DNA: TGCAGCGCCGAATTCTCTACAGGGGTGGGTGGCTACACCTTC
D gene: TRBD1
clone size: NA
J gene: TRBJ1-2
V gene: TRBV29-1

CDR3 protein: CASSQVRNTEAFF
CDR3 DNA: TGTGCCAGCAGCCAAGTCAGGAACACTGAAGCTTTCTTT
D gene: NA
clone size: NA
J gene: TRBJ1-1
V gene: TRBV14

CDR3 protein: CASSYGGGPGNEQFF
CDR3 DNA: TGTGCCAGCAGTTACGGGGGAGGGCCGGGCAATGAGCAGTTCTTC
D gene: TRBD2
clone size: NA
J gene: TRBJ2-1
V gene: TRBV6-5

CDR3 protein: CASSEGTSGSTRHTQYF
CDR3 DNA: TGTGCCAGCAGTGAGGGGACTAGCGGGAGTACCCGCCATACGCAGTATTTT
D gene: TRBD2
clone size: NA
J gene: TRBJ2-3
V gene: TRBV6-1